Sequencing of this T cell receptor (beta chain) was carried out in a study of T cell repertoires in cytomegalovirus infection. In the study overall: Public signatures in TCR beta pointed to CMV infection and matching HLA type.

V dropped 6 bases and J dropped 5 bases, with 16 bases sitting between them. This CDR3 is 14 amino acids long. Looked up from germline, CDR1 is SNHLY and CDR2 is FYNNEI. TCRdb processed the reads anew with MiXCR; each CDR3 protein has one entry. The sample lists approximately 490,000 distinct CDR3 sequences, around 11% seen once, with roughly 10% in the top ten. Overall study results and limits: There were HLA-C-restricted CMV-specific TCR beta clonotypes dominating the ex vivo response. Of the TCR beta families, the public ones yielded a cumulative frequency that identified carriers of CMV plus the relevant HLA.

This clonotype was observed a handful of times. Its target is unknown. Sequenced sample: PBMCs. The chain links TRBV2 to TRBJ1-1; D is perhaps TRBD1 (5 bases). The origin of this receptor is a human donor in good health (CMV status not recorded). Some clones in this sample may be carry-over from other donors' samples. CDR3: CASRWDPGGTEAFF. CDR3 DNA: TGTGCCAGCAGATGGGACCCCGGGGGGACTGAAGCTTTCTTT.